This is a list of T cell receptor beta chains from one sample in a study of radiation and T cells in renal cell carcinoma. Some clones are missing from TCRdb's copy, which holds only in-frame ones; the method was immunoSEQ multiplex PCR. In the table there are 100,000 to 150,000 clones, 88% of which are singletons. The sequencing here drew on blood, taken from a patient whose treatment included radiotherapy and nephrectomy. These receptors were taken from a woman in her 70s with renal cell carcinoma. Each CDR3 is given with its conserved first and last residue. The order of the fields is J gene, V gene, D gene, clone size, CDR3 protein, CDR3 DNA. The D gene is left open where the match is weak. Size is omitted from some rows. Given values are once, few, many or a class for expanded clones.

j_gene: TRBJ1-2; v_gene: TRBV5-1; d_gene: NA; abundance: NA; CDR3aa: CASSPPGPRNYGYTF; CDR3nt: TGCGCCAGCAGCCCCCCGGGACCCCGTAACTATGGCTACACCTTC
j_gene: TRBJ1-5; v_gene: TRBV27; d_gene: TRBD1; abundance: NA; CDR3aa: CASRSGTANQPQHF; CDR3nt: TGTGCCAGCAGATCCGGGACAGCTAATCAGCCCCAGCATTTT
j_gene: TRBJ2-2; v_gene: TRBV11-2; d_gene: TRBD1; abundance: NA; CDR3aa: CASSLPTGTGTGELFF; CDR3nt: TGTGCCAGCAGCTTGCCTACCGGGACAGGCACCGGGGAGCTGTTTTTT
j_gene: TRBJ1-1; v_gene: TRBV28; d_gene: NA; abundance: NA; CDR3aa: CASSSWGGGTEAFF; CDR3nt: TGTGCCAGCAGTTCGTGGGGAGGGGGCACTGAAGCTTTCTTT
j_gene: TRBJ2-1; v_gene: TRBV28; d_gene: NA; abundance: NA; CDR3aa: CASSPPGVGYNEQFF; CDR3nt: TGTGCCAGCAGTCCCCCAGGGGTGGGGTACAATGAGCAGTTCTTC
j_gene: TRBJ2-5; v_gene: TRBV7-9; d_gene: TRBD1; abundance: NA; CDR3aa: CASSLVDRGPGETQYF; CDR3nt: TGTGCCAGCAGCTTAGTCGACAGGGGGCCGGGAGAGACCCAGTACTTC
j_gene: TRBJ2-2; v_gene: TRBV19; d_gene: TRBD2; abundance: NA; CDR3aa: CAGGLAGATGELFF; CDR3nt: TGTGCCGGGGGACTAGCGGGGGCCACCGGGGAGCTGTTTTTT
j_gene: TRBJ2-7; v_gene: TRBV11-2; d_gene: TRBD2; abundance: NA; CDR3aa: CASSLDPSGLSYEQYF; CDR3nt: TGTGCCAGCAGCTTAGATCCTAGCGGATTATCCTACGAGCAGTACTTC
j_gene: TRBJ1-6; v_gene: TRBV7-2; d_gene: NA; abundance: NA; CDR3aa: CASSRTSDINSPLHF; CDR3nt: TGTGCCAGCAGTCGGACCAGCGACATTAATTCACCCCTCCACTTT
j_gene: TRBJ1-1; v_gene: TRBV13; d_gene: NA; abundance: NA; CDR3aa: CASSSRPASEAFF; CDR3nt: TGTGCCAGCAGCTCTCGGCCAGCCTCTGAAGCTTTCTTT
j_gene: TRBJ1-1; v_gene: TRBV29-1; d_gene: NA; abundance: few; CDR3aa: CSGTGTPTEAFF; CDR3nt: TGCAGCGGTACGGGGACACCCACTGAAGCTTTCTTT
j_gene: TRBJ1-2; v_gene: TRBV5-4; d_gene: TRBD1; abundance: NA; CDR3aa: CASSLSRGRGGYTF; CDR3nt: TGTGCCAGCAGCTTATCCAGGGGGCGCGGTGGCTACACCTTC
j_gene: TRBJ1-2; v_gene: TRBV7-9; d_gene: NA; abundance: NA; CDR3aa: CASTTSLRLDGYTF; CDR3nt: TGTGCCAGCACCACCAGCTTGCGACTAGATGGCTACACCTTC
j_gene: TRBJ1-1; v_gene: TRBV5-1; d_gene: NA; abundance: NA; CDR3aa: CASSPTGNTEAFF; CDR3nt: TGCGCCAGCAGCCCGACAGGGAACACTGAAGCTTTCTTT
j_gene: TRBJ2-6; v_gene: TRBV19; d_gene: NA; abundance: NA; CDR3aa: CASSAAGRSSGANVLTF; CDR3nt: TGTGCCAGTAGTGCCGCGGGACGGAGCTCTGGGGCCAACGTCCTGACTTTC
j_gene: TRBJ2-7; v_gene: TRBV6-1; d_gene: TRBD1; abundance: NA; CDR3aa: CASSSDRANYYEQYF; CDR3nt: TGTGCCAGCAGTTCTGACAGGGCGAATTATTACGAGCAGTACTTC
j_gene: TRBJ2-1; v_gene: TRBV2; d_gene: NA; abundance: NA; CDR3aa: CASNLSEQFF; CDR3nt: TGTGCCAGCAACCTATCTGAGCAGTTCTTC
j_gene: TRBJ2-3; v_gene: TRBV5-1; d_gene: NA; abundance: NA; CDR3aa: CASSLESTQYF; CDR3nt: TGCGCCAGCAGCTTGGAGAGTACGCAGTATTTT
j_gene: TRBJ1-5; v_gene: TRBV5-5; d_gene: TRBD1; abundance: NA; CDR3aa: CASSPQGGYNQPQHF; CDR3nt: TGTGCCAGCAGCCCACAGGGGGGATACAATCAGCCCCAGCATTTT
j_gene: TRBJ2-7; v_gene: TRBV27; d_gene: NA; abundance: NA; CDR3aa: CASSFRPGTKYEQYF; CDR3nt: TGTGCCAGCAGTTTCCGCCCCGGGACAAAGTACGAGCAGTACTTC
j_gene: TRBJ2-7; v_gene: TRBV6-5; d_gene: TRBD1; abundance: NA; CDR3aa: CASTSLDRGRYEQYF; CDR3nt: TGTGCCAGCACCTCTCTTGACAGGGGGCGGTACGAGCAGTACTTC
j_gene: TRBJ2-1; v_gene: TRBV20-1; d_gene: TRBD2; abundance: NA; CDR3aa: CSATGGNEQFF; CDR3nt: TGCAGTGCCACGGGGGGCAATGAGCAGTTCTTC
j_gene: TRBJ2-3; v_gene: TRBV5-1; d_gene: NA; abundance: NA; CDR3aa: CASSLVRGDTQYF; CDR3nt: TGCGCCAGCAGCTTGGTTAGGGGGGATACGCAGTATTTT
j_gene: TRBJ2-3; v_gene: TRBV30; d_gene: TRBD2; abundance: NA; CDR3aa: CAWSPSPGRGDPDTQYF; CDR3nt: TGTGCCTGGAGTCCCTCCCCGGGGCGGGGGGACCCAGATACGCAGTATTTT
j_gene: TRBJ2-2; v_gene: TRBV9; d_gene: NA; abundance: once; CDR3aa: CASSVDPGANTGELFF; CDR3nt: TGTGCCAGCAGCGTAGATCCGGGAGCGAACACCGGGGAGCTGTTTTTT
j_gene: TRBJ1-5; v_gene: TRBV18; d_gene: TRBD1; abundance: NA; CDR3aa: CASSPGGNSNQPQHF; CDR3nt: TGTGCCAGCTCCCCAGGGGGGAATAGCAATCAGCCCCAGCATTTT
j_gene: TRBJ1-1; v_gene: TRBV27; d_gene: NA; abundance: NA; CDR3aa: CASSEPGVGTEAFF; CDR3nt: TGTGCCAGCAGTGAACCAGGGGTGGGCACTGAAGCTTTCTTT
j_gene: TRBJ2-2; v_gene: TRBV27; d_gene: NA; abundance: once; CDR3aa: CASSPPRAKGRTGELFF; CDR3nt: TGTGCCAGCAGTCCCCCCCGGGCCAAGGGCCGGACCGGGGAGCTGTTTTTT
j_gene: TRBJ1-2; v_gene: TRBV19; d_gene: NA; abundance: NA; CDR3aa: CASSIVGSSYGYTF; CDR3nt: TGTGCCAGTAGTATCGTAGGGTCCAGCTATGGCTACACCTTC
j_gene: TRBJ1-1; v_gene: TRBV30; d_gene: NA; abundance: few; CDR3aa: CAWRLTVNTEAFF; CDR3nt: TGTGCCTGGAGGCTTACAGTGAACACTGAAGCTTTCTTT
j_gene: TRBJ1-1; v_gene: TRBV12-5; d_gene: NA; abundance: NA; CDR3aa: CASGLGPYTEAFF; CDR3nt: TGTGCTAGTGGTTTGGGACCCTACACTGAAGCTTTCTTT
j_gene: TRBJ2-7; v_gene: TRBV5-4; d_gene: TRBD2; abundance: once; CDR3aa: CASKTGRGAYEQYF; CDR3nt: TGTGCCAGCAAAACGGGGCGGGGGGCATACGAGCAGTACTTC
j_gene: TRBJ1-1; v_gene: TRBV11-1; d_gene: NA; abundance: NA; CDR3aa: CASSFRPTGMNTEAFF; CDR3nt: TGTGCCAGCAGCTTCCGCCCTACAGGGATGAACACTGAAGCTTTCTTT
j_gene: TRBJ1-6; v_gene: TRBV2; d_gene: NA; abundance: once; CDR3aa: CASSRTRGENSPLHF; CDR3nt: TGTGCCAGCAGTAGGACACGGGGGGAGAATTCACCCCTCCACTTT
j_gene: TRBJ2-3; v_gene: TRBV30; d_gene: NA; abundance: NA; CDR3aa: CAWSVGTQSTDTQYF; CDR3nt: TGTGCCTGGAGTGTAGGGACCCAGAGCACAGATACGCAGTATTTT
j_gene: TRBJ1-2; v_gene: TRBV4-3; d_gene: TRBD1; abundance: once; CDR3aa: CASSQEQGEFGYTF; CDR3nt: TGCGCCAGCAGCCAAGAACAGGGGGAATTTGGCTACACCTTC
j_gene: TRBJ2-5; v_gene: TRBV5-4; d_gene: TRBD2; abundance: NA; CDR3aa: CASSLVLAGGRETQYF; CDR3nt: TGTGCCAGCAGCTTGGTACTAGCGGGGGGACGAGAGACCCAGTACTTC
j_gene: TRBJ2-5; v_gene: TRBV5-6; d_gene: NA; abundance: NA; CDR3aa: CASSPGRGSFGTAPETQYF; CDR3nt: TGTGCCAGCAGCCCCGGTAGGGGGTCCTTTGGAACCGCTCCGGAGACCCAGTACTTC
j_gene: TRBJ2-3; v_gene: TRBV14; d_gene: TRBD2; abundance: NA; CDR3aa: CASSRRGSFTDTQYF; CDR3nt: TGTGCCAGCAGCCGGCGGGGGAGTTTCACAGATACGCAGTATTTT
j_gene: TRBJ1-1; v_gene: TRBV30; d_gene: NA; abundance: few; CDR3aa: CAWSAQGGNTEAFF; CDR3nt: TGTGCCTGGAGTGCACAGGGTGGGAACACTGAAGCTTTCTTT
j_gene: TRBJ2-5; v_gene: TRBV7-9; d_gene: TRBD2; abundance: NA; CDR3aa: CASSPSGGWETQYF; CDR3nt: TGTGCCAGCAGCCCAAGCGGGGGATGGGAGACCCAGTACTTC
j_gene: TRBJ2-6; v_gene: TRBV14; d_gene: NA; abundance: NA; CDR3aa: CASSQGVFGANVLTF; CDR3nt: TGTGCCAGCAGCCAAGGGGTATTTGGGGCCAACGTCCTGACTTTC
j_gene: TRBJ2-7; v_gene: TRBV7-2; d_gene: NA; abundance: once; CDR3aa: CASASVNSYEQYF; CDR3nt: TGTGCCAGCGCTTCCGTGAACTCCTACGAGCAGTACTTC
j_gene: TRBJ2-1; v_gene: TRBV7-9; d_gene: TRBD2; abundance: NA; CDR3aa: CASRPTSGGYNEQFF; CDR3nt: TGTGCCAGCAGACCAACTAGCGGGGGCTACAATGAGCAGTTCTTC
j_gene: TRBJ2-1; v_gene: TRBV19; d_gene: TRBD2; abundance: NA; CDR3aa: CASSIDLSGGYNEQFF; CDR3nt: TGTGCCAGTAGTATAGATCTAAGCGGGGGCTACAATGAGCAGTTCTTC
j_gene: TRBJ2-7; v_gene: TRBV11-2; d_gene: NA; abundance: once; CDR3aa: CASSPGRPYEQYF; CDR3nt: TGTGCCAGCAGCCCTGGACGGCCCTACGAGCAGTACTTC
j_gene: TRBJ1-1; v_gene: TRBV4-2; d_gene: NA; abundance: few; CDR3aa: CASSREGTTEAFF; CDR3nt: TGTGCCAGCAGCCGCGAGGGGACCACTGAAGCTTTCTTT
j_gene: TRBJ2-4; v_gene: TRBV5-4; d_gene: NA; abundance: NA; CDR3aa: CASSLDSAVAKNIQYF; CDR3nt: TGTGCCAGCAGCTTGGACAGCGCTGTAGCCAAAAACATTCAGTACTTC
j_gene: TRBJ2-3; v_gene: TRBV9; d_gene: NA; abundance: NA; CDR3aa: CASSVDTDTQYF; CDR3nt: TGTGCCAGCAGCGTAGACACAGATACGCAGTATTTT
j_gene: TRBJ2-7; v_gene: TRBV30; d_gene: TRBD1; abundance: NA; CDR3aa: CAWSDRTGGMNTLYEQYF; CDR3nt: TGTGCCTGGAGTGACAGGACAGGGGGAATGAATACCCTCTACGAGCAGTACTTC
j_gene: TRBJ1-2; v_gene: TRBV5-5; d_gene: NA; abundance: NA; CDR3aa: CASSLGDTNWDGYTF; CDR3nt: TGTGCCAGCAGCTTGGGGGACACCAACTGGGATGGCTACACCTTC
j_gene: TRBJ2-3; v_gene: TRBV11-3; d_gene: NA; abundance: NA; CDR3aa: CASNHGTDTQYF; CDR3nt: TGTGCCAGCAACCACGGCACAGATACGCAGTATTTT
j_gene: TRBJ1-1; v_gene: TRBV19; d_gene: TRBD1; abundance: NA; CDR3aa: CASRRQGASEAFF; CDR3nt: TGTGCCAGTAGGCGACAGGGGGCATCAGAAGCTTTCTTT
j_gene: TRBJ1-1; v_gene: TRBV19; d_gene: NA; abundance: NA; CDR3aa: CASSTGWGMNTEAFF; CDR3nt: TGTGCCAGTAGTACAGGTTGGGGAATGAACACTGAAGCTTTCTTT
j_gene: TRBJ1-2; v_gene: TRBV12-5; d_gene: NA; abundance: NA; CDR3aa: CASALALYYGYTF; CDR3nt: TGTGCTAGTGCCCTCGCGCTTTACTATGGCTACACCTTC